This T cell receptor beta chain was sequenced in a study of control samples from healthy donors and cancer patients. The CDR3 is 16 residues long. Trimming pared 0 bases from V and 4 bases from J, leaving 14 bases between. Looked up from germline, CDR1 is SGDLS and CDR2 is YYNGEE. Sequencing used immunoSEQ multiplex PCR; TCRdb keeps in-frame clones, though not all of them. The table has 91,000 or so clones, just over 90% seen once; the top ten hold nearly 0.95%. Sequencing was performed on blood. The receptor was isolated from a young woman in good health. J is TRBJ2-1 and V is TRBV9; possibly TRBD2 for D (5 bases). CDR3 bases: TGTGCCAGCAGCGTAGCTGGGCGGGCGGAGTACAATGAGCAGTTCTTC. It specifies CASSVAGRAEYNEQFF.